This TCR beta chain was observed in a study of Ad26.COV2.S vaccination and SARS-CoV-2 variants. About the study: Donor had been placed in the Ad26.COV2.S arm of the COV1001 trial.

Noted treatment: some 20 received Ad26.COV2.S at low or high dose, single or two shots; 5 received placebo; per-sample allocation not given. Sampling happened 63 days after the first vaccine or placebo injection. The sample holds one count of this clone. The antigen remains unidentified. Data came from immunoSEQ multiplex PCR; TCRdb stores just in-frame clones and leaves some out. This sample has about 320,000 clones, with around four fifths found just once. V was clipped by 4 bases and J by 3 bases; unmatched bases: 7. Per the germline V gene, CDR1 is SGHDT and CDR2 is YYEEEE. The CDR3 is 15 amino acids. Study results and limitations: Breadth, reportedly substantial, characterized the spike-specific CD8+ and CD4+ T cell responses after vaccination. Possible underestimation of total T cell responses by the TCR breadth and depth analyses was noted.

The TCR comes from a person between 18 and 60 years old who received the Ad26.COV2.S COVID-19 vaccine or a placebo. The specimen was peripheral blood, collected in a trial of Ad26.COV2.S vaccine versus placebo. The rearrangement joins TRBV5-6 to TRBJ2-7; TRBD1 agrees at 10 bases. Written as DNA, the CDR3 is TGTGCCAGCAGCCCTGTGGGACAGGGGATCTACGAGCAGTACTTC. As protein: CASSPVGQGIYEQYF.